Given below is one TCR beta chain in context. The CDR3 is 13 amino acids. V lost 5 bases, J lost 6 bases, and 6 bases stayed unmatched. Looked up from germline, CDR1 is SGHTA and CDR2 is FQGNSA. Described time point: sample taken at primary tumor resection. No cells were sorted before sequencing. The whole RNA sequenced was extracted from tumor, nontumor lung or frozen PBMC. This specimen belongs to a study of spatial heterogeneity in lung cancer. In the library, each TCR cDNA molecule bore its own unique molecular identifier. MiXCR was run by TCRdb on the 5' RACE reads, yielding one entry per CDR3 protein. The sample carries roughly 39,000 distinct CDR3 sequences, around 7.2% recorded once.

The sequence came from a male donor with early-stage non-small cell lung cancer. The rearrangement links TRBV7-2 to TRBJ1-2; 7 bases are a match to TRBD1. The source material was PBMCs, sampled at surgery. The CDR3, as DNA: TGTGCCAGCAGCCGTCCAGGGGGTGATGGCTACACCTTC. Translation gives CASSRPGGDGYTF.